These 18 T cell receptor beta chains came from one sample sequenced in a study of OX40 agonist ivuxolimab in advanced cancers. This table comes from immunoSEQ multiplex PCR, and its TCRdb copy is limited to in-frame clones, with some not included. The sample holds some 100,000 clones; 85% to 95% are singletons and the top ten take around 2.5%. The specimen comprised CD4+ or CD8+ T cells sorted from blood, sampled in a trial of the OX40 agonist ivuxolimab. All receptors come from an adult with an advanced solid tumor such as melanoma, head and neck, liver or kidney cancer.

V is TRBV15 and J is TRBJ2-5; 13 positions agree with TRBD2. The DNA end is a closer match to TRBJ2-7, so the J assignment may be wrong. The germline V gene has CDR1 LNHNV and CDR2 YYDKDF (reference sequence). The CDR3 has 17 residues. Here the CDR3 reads CATSRGLAGAGSYEQYF. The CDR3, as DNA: TGTGCCACCAGCCGAGGACTAGCGGGGGCGGGGTCCTACGAGCAGTACTTC.

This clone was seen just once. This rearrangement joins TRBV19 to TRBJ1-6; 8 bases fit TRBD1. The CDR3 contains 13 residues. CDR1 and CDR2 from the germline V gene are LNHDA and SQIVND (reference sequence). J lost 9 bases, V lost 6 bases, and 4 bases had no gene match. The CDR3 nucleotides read TGTGCCAGTAGGGCAGGGGGCGGTTCACCCCTCCACTTT. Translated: CASRAGGGSPLHF.

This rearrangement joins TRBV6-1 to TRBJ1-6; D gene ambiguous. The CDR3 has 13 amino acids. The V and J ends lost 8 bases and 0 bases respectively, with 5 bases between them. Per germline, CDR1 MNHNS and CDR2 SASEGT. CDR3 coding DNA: TGTGCCAGCGAGAGCTCCTATAATTCACCCCTCCACTTT. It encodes CASESSYNSPLHF.

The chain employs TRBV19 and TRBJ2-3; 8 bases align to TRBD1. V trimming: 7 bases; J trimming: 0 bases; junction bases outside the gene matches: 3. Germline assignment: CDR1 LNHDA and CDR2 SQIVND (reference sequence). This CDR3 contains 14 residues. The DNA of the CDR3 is TGTGCCAGTACTGACAGGGGTAGCACAGATACGCAGTATTTT. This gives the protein CASTDRGSTDTQYF.

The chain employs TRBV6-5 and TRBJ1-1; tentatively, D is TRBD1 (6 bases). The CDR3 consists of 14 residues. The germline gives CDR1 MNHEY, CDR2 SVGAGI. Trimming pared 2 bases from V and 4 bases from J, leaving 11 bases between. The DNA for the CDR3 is TGTGCCAGCAGTTACCCGGGGGCCGGCACTGAAGCTTTCTTT. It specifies CASSYPGAGTEAFF.

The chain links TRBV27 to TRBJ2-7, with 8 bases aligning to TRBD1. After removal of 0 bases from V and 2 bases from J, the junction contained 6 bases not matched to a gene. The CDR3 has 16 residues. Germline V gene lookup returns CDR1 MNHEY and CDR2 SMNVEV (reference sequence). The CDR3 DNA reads TGTGCCAGCAGTTTATCAGGACAGGGCCTTGCCTACGAGCAGTACTTC. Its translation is CASSLSGQGLAYEQYF.

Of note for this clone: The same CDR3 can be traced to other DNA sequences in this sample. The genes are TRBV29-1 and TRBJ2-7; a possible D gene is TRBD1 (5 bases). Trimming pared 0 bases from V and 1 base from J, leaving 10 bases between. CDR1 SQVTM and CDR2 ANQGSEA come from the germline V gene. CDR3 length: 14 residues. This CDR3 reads CSVEDQGESYEQYF. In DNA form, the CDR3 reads TGCAGCGTTGAAGATCAGGGTGAATCCTACGAGCAGTACTTC.

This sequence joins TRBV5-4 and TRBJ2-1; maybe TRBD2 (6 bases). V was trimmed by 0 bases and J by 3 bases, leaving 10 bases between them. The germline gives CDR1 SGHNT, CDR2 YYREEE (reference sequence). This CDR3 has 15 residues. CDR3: CASSLAAGHYNEQFF. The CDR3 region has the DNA TGTGCCAGCAGCTTGGCAGCGGGCCACTACAATGAGCAGTTCTTC. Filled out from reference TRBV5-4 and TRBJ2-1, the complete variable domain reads ETGVTQSPTHLIKTRGQQVTLRCSSQSGHNTVSWYQQALGQGPQFIFQYYREEENGRGNFPPRFSGLQFPNYSSELNVNALELDDSALYLCASSLAAGHYNEQFFGPGTRLTVL.

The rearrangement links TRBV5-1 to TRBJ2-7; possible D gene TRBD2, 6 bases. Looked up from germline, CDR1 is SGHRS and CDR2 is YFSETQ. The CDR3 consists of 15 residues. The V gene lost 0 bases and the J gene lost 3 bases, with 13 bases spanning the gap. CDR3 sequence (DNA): TGCGCCAGCAGCTTGGAACCGACTAGTCGCTACGAGCAGTACTTC. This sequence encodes CASSLEPTSRYEQYF.

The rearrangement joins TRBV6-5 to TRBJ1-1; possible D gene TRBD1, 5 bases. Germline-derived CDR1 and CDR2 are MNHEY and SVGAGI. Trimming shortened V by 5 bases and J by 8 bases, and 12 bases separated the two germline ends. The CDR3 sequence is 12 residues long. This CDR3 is CASSLRGQEAFF. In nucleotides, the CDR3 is TGTGCCAGCAGTCTCCGGGGCCAAGAAGCTTTCTTT.

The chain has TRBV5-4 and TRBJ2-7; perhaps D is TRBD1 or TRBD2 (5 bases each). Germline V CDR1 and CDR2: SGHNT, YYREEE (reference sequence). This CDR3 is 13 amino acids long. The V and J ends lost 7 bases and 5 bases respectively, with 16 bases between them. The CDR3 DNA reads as TGTGCCAGCCTGCCGGGACCAAGGGACGAGCAGTACTTC. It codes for CASLPGPRDEQYF.

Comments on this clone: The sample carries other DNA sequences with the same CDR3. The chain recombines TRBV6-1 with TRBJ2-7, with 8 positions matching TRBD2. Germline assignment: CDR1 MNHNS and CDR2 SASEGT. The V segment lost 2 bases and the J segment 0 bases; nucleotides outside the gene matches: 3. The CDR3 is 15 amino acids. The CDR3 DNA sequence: TGTGCCAGCAGTGAATTGGCGGGGGGCTCCTACGAGCAGTACTTC. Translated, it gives CASSELAGGSYEQYF.

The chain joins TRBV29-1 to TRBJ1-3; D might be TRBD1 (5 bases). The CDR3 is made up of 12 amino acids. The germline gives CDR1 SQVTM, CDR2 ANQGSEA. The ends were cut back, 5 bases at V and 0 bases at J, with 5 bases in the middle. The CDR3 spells CSVQGSGNTIYF. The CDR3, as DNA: TGCAGCGTTCAGGGCTCTGGAAACACCATATATTTT.

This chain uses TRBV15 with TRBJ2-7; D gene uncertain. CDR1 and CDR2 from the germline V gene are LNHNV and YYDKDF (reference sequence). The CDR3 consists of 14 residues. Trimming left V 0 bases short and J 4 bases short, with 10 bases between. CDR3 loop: CATSRELYNYEQYF. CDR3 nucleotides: TGTGCCACCAGCAGAGAACTGTACAATTACGAGCAGTACTTC.

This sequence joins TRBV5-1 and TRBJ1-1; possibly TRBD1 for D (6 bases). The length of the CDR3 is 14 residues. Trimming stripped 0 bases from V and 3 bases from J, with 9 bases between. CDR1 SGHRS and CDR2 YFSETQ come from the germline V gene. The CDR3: CASSLAKGDTEAFF. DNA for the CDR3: TGCGCCAGCAGCTTGGCCAAGGGGGACACTGAAGCTTTCTTT.

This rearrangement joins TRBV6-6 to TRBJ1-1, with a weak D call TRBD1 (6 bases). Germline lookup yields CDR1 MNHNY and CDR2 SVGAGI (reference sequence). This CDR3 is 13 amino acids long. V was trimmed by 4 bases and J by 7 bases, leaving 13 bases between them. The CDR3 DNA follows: TGTGCCAGCAGTTTCGACAGGTCCGGTGAAGCTTTCTTT. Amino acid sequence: CASSFDRSGEAFF.

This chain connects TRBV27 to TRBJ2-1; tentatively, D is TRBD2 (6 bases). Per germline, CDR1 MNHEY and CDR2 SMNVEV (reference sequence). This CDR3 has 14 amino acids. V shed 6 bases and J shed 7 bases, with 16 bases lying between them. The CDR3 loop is CASSVRDSENEQFF. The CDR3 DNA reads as TGTGCCAGCAGCGTACGGGACTCCGAGAATGAGCAGTTCTTC.

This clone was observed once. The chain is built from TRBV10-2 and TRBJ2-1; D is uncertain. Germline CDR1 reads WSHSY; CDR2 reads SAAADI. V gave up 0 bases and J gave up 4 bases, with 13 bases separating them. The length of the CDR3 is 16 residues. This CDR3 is CASSESVGTAYNEQFF. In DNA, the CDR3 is TGCGCCAGCAGTGAGTCAGTGGGCACGGCTTACAATGAGCAGTTCTTC.